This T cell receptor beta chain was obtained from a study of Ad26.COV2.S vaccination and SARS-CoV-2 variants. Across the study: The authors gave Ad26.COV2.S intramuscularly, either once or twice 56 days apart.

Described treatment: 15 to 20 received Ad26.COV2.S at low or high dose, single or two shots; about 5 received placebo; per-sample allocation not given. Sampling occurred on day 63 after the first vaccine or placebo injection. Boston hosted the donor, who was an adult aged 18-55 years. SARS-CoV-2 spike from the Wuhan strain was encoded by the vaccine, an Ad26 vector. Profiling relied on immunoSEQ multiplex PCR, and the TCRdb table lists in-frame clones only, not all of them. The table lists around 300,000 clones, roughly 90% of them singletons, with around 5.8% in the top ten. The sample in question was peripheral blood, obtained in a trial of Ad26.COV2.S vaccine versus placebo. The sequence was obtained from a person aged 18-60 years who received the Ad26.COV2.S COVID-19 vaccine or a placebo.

CDR3 residues: CASSQDMKAGGEKLFF. CDR3 coding DNA: TGCGCCAGCAGCCAAGATATGAAGGCGGGGGGTGAAAAACTGTTTTTT. The chain couples TRBV4-3 to TRBJ1-4, with TRBD1 as a possible D gene (5 bases). CDR1 and CDR2 (germline): LGHNA, YSLEER. V was cut by 0 bases and J by 7 bases, with 15 bases left in between. The CDR3 is 16 residues long.